A selection of T cell receptor beta chains follows, all from one sample in a study of CD8 T cells in ankylosing spondylitis. MiXCR, run by TCRdb on the 5' RACE reads, gives a single entry per CDR3 protein. This sample has 150,000 to 200,000 distinct CDR3 sequences, with 10% to 15% found just once. Input material: blood, either unsorted or a sorted T cell fraction (not recorded which). The receptors stem from a female donor with ankylosing spondylitis or in good health (not recorded which). Both conserved end residues are part of each CDR3. Each record gives: V gene, J gene, CDR3 protein.

v_call: TRBV28; j_call: TRBJ2-7; cdr3_aa: CASSTIKNFIRQGGLDYEQYF
v_call: TRBV20-1; j_call: TRBJ2-3; cdr3_aa: CSARGDRGTDTQYF
v_call: TRBV9; j_call: TRBJ2-1; cdr3_aa: CASSHEGSRSYNEQFF
v_call: TRBV29-1; j_call: TRBJ2-3; cdr3_aa: CSVPMEGIPPDTQYF
v_call: TRBV15; j_call: TRBJ1-4; cdr3_aa: CATSRGRWGPNEKLFF
v_call: TRBV7-2; j_call: TRBJ2-1; cdr3_aa: CASSPGQVDNEQFF
v_call: TRBV6-2/TRBV6-3; j_call: TRBJ2-1; cdr3_aa: CASSSGTSGRVGVF
v_call: TRBV7-2; j_call: TRBJ2-3; cdr3_aa: CASSPRTGFSDTQYF
v_call: TRBV20-1; j_call: TRBJ1-6; cdr3_aa: CSAIPENSYNSPLHF
v_call: TRBV27; j_call: TRBJ2-6; cdr3_aa: CASSITGSGANVLTF
v_call: TRBV5-5; j_call: TRBJ2-7; cdr3_aa: CASSLQGPNEQYF
v_call: TRBV11-2; j_call: TRBJ2-5; cdr3_aa: CASSPSFMSYQRVQETQYF
v_call: TRBV7-2; j_call: TRBJ2-2; cdr3_aa: CASSLDRSTGELFF
v_call: TRBV20-1; j_call: TRBJ2-7; cdr3_aa: CSARAGYEQYF
v_call: TRBV7-8; j_call: TRBJ2-1; cdr3_aa: CASSLALMGEPDEQFF
v_call: TRBV30; j_call: TRBJ2-2; cdr3_aa: CAWSRTSGRTGELFF
v_call: TRBV7-2; j_call: TRBJ1-2; cdr3_aa: CASRPLMTGSYGYTF
v_call: TRBV2; j_call: TRBJ2-2; cdr3_aa: CASSVDRFNTGELFF
v_call: TRBV18; j_call: TRBJ2-2; cdr3_aa: CASSPSSVGTNTGELFF
v_call: TRBV20-1; j_call: TRBJ2-2; cdr3_aa: CSARESGRSTGELFF
v_call: TRBV2; j_call: TRBJ1-4; cdr3_aa: CASCEQGREKLFF
v_call: TRBV20-1; j_call: TRBJ1-2; cdr3_aa: CSAGTGWNYGYTF
v_call: TRBV12-3/TRBV12-4; j_call: TRBJ2-5; cdr3_aa: CASSWLAGQGETQYF
v_call: TRBV4-1; j_call: TRBJ1-1; cdr3_aa: CASSLPDRNTEAFF
v_call: TRBV20-1; j_call: TRBJ2-3; cdr3_aa: CSATPWTRSTDTQYF
v_call: TRBV14; j_call: TRBJ1-2; cdr3_aa: CASSPQIEVGGYTF
v_call: TRBV12-3/TRBV12-4; j_call: TRBJ2-5; cdr3_aa: CASSRGLGQETQYF
v_call: TRBV15; j_call: TRBJ2-3; cdr3_aa: CATSSLGPDTQYF
v_call: TRBV20-1; j_call: TRBJ2-2; cdr3_aa: CSARLTGTGEPFF
v_call: TRBV30; j_call: TRBJ1-5; cdr3_aa: CAWSDGTLNQPQHF
v_call: TRBV7-6; j_call: TRBJ2-7; cdr3_aa: CASSAGQLSSYEQYF
v_call: TRBV2; j_call: TRBJ2-3; cdr3_aa: CASSETVAGAQYF
v_call: TRBV27; j_call: TRBJ2-3; cdr3_aa: CASRGQLTDTQYF
v_call: TRBV7-9; j_call: TRBJ1-2; cdr3_aa: CASSSTLNYGYTF
v_call: TRBV12-3/TRBV12-4; j_call: TRBJ2-1; cdr3_aa: CVSRSGLAGLNEQFF
v_call: TRBV5-6; j_call: TRBJ2-7; cdr3_aa: CASSLGLAGGSHEQYF
v_call: TRBV20-1; j_call: TRBJ2-1; cdr3_aa: CSALRDLAYNEQFF
v_call: TRBV5-6; j_call: TRBJ1-1; cdr3_aa: CASSTNRGWDTEAFF
v_call: TRBV7-9; j_call: TRBJ2-5; cdr3_aa: CASSRRGLGLEETQYF
v_call: TRBV14; j_call: TRBJ2-3; cdr3_aa: CASSSGLAGVADTQYF
v_call: TRBV20-1; j_call: TRBJ2-5; cdr3_aa: CSASGGTETQYF
v_call: TRBV27; j_call: TRBJ1-2; cdr3_aa: CASSLRGERGYTF
v_call: TRBV7-2; j_call: TRBJ1-2; cdr3_aa: CASSFTQVYGYTF